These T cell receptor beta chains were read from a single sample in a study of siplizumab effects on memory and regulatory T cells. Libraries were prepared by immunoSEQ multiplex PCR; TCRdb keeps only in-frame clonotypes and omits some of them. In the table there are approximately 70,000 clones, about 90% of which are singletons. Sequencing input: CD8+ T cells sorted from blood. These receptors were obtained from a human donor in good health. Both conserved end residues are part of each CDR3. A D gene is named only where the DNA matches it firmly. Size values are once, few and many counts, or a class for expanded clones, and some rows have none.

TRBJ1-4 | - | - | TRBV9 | CASSRGATNEKLFF | TGTGCCAGCAGCCGGGGAGCAACTAATGAAAAACTGTTTTTT
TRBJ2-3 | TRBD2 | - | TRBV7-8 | CASSTRLAGFTDTQYF | TGTGCCAGCAGCACCCGACTAGCGGGCTTCACAGATACGCAGTATTTT
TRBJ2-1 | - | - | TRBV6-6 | CASGYYYEQFF | TGTGCCAGCGGGTACTATTATGAGCAGTTCTTC
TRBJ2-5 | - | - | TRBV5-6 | CASSLILMETQYF | TGTGCCAGCAGCTTGATTCTGATGGAGACCCAGTACTTC
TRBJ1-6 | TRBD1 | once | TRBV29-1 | CSVEDPTGVTPLHF | TGCAGCGTTGAAGATCCAACAGGGGTTACACCCCTCCACTTT
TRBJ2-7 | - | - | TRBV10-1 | CASTGYEQYF | TGCGCCAGCACCGGCTACGAGCAGTACTTC
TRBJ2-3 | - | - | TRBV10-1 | CASSESSRAGDTQYF | TGCGCCAGCAGTGAGTCGAGCCGGGCGGGAGATACGCAGTATTTT
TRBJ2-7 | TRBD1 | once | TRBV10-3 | CAISVPAGTGISYEQYF | TGTGCCATCAGTGTGCCGGCCGGGACAGGTATTTCCTACGAGCAGTACTTC
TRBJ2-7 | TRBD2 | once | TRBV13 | CASSLGTSGRIGEQYF | TGTGCCAGCAGCTTAGGCACTAGCGGGAGAATTGGCGAGCAGTACTTC
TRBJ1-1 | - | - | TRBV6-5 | CASSYGGTEAFF | TGTGCCAGCAGTTACGGAGGGACAGAAGCTTTCTTT
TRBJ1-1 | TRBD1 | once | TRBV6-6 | CASSLDRGRTEAFF | TGTGCCAGCAGCCTCGACAGGGGTCGAACTGAAGCTTTCTTT
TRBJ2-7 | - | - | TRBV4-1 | CASSPDPRDEQYF | TGCGCCAGCAGCCCCGACCCGCGGGACGAGCAGTACTTC
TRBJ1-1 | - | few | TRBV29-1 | CSVEDEAAEAFF | TGCAGCGTTGAAGATGAAGCCGCTGAAGCTTTCTTT
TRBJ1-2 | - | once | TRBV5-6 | CASSLQRYGAYGYTF | TGTGCCAGCAGCTTGCAGCGTTACGGTGCCTATGGCTACACCTTC
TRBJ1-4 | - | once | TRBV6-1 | CASSEQSGSAEKLFF | TGTGCCAGCAGTGAACAGTCGGGGTCAGCGGAAAAACTGTTTTTT
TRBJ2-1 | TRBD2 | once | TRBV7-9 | CASRPSGLSSYNEQFF | TGTGCCAGCAGGCCTAGCGGCCTAAGCTCCTACAATGAGCAGTTCTTC
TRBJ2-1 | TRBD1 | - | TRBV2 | CASTEGTGFVNEQFF | TGTGCCAGCACCGAAGGGACAGGGTTTGTCAATGAGCAGTTCTTC
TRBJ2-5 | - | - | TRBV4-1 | CASSPYSDGPRETQYF | TGCGCCAGCAGCCCCTACTCCGACGGCCCGCGGGAGACCCAGTACTTC
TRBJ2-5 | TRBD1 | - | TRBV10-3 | CAISRDRAAETQYF | TGTGCCATCAGTAGGGACAGGGCGGCGGAGACCCAGTACTTC
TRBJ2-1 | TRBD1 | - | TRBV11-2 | CASSAGRTGLSPYNEQFF | TGTGCCAGCAGCGCGGGAAGGACAGGGCTCAGCCCCTACAATGAGCAGTTCTTC
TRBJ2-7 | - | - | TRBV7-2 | CASSLLLGASYEQYF | TGTGCCAGCAGCCTGCTTCTGGGGGCCTCCTACGAGCAGTACTTC
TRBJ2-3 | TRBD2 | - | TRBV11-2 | CASSVLLAGTTDTQYF | TGTGCCAGCAGCGTGTTACTAGCGGGGACCACAGATACGCAGTATTTT